This T cell receptor (beta chain) was recorded in a study of blood T cell repertoires in COVID-19. Germline V gene lookup returns CDR1 SGHRS and CDR2 YFSETQ. The J segment lost 3 bases and the V segment lost 3 bases, leaving 4 bases of the junction unmatched. The CDR3 runs to 14 residues. In the original processing: It was from reference gene primer amplification that nucleated cell counts were estimated. Repertoires were generated with immunoSEQ multiplex PCR, while TCRdb's copy carries only in-frame clones and drops some. The D gene and trimming were derived from the DNA, and the V and J assignments and clone size from that table. The repertoire consists of about 130,000 clones, with 65% to 90% occurring once and the leading ten covering approximately 6.6%.

The source of this sequence is a man at least 80 years old with active or convalescent COVID-19. The sample taken for sequencing was peripheral blood. The chain employs TRBV5-1 and TRBJ1-1, with 8 positions matching TRBD1. DNA of the CDR3: TGCGCCAGCAGCTCGCAGGGGGCTGACACTGAAGCTTTCTTT. Protein sequence: CASSSQGADTEAFF.